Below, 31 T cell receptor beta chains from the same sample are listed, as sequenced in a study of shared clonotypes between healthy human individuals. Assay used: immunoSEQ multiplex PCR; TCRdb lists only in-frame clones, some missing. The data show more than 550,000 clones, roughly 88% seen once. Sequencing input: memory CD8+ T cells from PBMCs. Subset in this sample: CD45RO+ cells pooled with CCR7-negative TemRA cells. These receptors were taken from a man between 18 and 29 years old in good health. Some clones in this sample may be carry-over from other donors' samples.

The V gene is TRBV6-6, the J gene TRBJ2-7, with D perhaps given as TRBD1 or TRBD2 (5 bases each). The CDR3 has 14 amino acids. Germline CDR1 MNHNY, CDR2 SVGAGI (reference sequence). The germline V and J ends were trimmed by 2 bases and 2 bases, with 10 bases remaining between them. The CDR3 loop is CASSYEGQAYEQYF. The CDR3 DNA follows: TGTGCCAGCAGTTACGAGGGGCAGGCCTACGAGCAGTACTTC.

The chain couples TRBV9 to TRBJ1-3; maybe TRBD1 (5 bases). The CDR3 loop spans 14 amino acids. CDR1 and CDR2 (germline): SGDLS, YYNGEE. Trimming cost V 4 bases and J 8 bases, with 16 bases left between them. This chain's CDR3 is CASSREGAVDTIYF. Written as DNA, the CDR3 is TGTGCCAGCAGCCGAGAAGGGGCAGTGGACACCATATATTTT.

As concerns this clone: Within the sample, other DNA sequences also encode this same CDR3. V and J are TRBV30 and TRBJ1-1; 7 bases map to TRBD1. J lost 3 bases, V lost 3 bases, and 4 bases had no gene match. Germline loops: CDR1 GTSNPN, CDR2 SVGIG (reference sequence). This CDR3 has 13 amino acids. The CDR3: CAWSVQGDTEAFF. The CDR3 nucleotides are TGTGCCTGGAGCGTCCAGGGGGACACTGAAGCTTTCTTT.

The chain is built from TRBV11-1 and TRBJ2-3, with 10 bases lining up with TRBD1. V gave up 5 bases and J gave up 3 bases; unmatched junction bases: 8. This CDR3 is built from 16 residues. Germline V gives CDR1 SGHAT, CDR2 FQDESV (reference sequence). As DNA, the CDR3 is TGTGCCAGCAGCCCCGGGACAGGGGTGTGGACAGATACGCAGTATTTT. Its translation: CASSPGTGVWTDTQYF.

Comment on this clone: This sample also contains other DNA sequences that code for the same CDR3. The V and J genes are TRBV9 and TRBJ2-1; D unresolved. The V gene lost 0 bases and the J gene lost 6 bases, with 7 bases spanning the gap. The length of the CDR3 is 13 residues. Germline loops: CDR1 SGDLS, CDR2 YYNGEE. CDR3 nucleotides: TGTGCCAGCAGCGTAGGGTGGGGCAATGAGCAGTTCTTC. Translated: CASSVGWGNEQFF.

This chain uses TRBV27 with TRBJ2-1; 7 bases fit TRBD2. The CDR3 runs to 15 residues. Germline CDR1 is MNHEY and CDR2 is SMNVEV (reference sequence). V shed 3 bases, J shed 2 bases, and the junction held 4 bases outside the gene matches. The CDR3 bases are TGTGCCAGCAGTTTGGGGGGGAAGGCCTACAATGAGCAGTTCTTC. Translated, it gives CASSLGGKAYNEQFF.

Here the CDR3 reads CASSQWGRDYGYTF. The CDR3 nucleotides are TGTGCCAGCAGTCAGTGGGGCCGAGACTATGGCTACACCTTC. The chain is built from TRBV2 and TRBJ1-2, with a weak D call TRBD1 (5 bases). CDR3 length equals 14 residues. Germline loops: CDR1 SNHLY, CDR2 FYNNEI. Trimming took off 5 bases at V and 3 bases at J, with 13 bases between the two ends.

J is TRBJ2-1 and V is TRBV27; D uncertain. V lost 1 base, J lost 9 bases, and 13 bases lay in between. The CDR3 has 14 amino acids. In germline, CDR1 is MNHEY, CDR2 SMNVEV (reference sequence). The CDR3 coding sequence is TGTGCCAGCAGTTTATGGGGTCGAGTCAGTGAGCAGTTCTTC. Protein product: CASSLWGRVSEQFF.

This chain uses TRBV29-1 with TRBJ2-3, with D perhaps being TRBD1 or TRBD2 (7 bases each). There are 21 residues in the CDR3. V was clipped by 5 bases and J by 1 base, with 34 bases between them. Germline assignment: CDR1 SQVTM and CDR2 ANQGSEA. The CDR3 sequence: CSVSATILQGLKAGGTDTQYF. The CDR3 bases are TGCAGCGTTTCCGCTACTATCTTACAGGGGTTGAAGGCGGGAGGCACAGATACGCAGTATTTT.

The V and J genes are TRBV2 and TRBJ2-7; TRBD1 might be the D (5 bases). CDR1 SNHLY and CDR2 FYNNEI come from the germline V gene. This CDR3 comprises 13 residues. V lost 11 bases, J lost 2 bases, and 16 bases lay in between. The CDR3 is CAGASGRTYEQYF. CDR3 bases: TGTGCCGGGGCAAGTGGCAGGACCTACGAGCAGTACTTC.

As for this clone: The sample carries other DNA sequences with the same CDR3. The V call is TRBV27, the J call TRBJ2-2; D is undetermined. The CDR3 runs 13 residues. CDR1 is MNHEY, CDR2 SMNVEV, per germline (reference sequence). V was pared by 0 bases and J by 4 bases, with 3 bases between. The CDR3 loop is CASSLSGTGELFF. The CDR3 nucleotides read TGTGCCAGCAGTTTATCGGGCACCGGGGAGCTGTTTTTT.

CDR3 in DNA: TGTGCCAGCAGTTCAGACCCACCGGGGGCGAACACTGAAGCTTTCTTT. Translated: CASSSDPPGANTEAFF. The J gene is TRBJ1-1, the V gene TRBV7-2; D possibly corresponds to TRBD1 (6 bases). V lost 6 bases and J 1 base, leaving 18 bases between the germline ends. The CDR3 extends over 16 amino acids. CDR1 and CDR2 from the germline V gene are SGHTA and FQGNSA.

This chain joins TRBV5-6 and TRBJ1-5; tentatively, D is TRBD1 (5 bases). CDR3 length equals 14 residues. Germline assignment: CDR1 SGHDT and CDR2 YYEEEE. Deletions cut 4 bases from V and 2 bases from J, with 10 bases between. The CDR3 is CASSKTGGNQPQHF. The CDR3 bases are TGTGCCAGCAGCAAGACGGGGGGCAATCAGCCCCAGCATTTT. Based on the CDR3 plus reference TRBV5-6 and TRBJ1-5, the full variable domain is DAGVTQSPTHLIKTRGQQVTLRCSPKSGHDTVSWYQQALGQGPQFIFQYYEEEERQRGNFPDRFSGHQFPNYSSELNVNALLLGDSALYLCASSKTGGNQPQHFGDGTRLSIL.

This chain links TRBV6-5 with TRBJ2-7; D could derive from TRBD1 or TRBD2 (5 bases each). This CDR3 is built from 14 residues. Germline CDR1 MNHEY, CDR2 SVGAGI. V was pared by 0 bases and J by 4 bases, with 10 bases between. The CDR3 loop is CASSYSGVRYEQYF. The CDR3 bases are TGTGCCAGCAGTTACTCGGGGGTTAGGTACGAGCAGTACTTC.

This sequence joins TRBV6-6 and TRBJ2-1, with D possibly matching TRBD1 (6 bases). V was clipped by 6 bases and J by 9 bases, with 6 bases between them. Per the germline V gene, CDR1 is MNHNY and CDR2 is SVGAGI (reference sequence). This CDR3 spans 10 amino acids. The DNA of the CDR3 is TGTGCCAGCAGAGGGGGTGAGCAGTTCTTC. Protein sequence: CASRGGEQFF.

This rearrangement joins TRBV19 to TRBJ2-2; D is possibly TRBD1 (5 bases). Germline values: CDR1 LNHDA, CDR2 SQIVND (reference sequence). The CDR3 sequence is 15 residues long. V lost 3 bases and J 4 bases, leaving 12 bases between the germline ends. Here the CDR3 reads CASSIMGHGTGELFF. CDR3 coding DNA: TGTGCCAGTAGTATTATGGGGCACGGCACCGGGGAGCTGTTTTTT. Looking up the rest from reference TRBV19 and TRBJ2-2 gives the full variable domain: DGGITQSPKYLFRKEGQNVTLSCEQNLNHDAMYWYRQDPGQGLRLIYYSQIVNDFQKGDIAEGYSVSREKKESFPLTVTSAQKNPTAFYLCASSIMGHGTGELFFGEGSRLTVL.

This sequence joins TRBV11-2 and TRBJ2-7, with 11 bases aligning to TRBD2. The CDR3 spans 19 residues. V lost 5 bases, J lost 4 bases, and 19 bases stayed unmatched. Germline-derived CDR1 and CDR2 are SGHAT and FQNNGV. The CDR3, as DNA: TGTGCCAGCAGCGGACAGGCAGTACTAGCGGGAGTGTGGGCGTACGAGCAGTACTTC. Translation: CASSGQAVLAGVWAYEQYF.

The CDR3 sequence: CASSFYRDSYEQYF. DNA for the CDR3: TGTGCCAGCAGTTTTTACAGGGATTCCTACGAGCAGTACTTC. The chain has TRBV27 and TRBJ2-7; D is perhaps TRBD1 (6 bases). Deletions cut 3 bases from V and 1 base from J, with 10 bases between. This CDR3 spans 14 amino acids. The germline V gene encodes CDR1 MNHEY and CDR2 SMNVEV (reference sequence).

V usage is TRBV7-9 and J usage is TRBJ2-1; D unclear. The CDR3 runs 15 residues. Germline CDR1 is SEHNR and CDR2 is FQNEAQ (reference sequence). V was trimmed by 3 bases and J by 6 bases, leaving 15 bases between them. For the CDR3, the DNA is TGTGCCAGCAGCTTCATCCGGGCAGCAATCAATGAGCAGTTCTTC. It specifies CASSFIRAAINEQFF.

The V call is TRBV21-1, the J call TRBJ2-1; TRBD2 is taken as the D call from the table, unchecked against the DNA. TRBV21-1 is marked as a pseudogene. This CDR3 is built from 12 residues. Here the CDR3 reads CASNYRGNEQFF. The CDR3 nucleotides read TGTGCCAGCAACTATCGGGGCAATGAGCAGTTCTTC.

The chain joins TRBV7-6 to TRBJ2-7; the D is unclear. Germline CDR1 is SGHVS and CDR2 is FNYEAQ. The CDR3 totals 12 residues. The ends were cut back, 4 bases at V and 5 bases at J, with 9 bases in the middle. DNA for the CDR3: TGTGCCAGCAGCTCGATGGGGAACGAGCAGTACTTC. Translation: CASSSMGNEQYF.

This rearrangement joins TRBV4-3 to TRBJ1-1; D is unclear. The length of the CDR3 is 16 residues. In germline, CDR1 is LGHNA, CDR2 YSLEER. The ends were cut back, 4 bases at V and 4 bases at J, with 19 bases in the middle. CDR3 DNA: TGCGCCAGCAGCCCTTCCCTCCGGGTTGGAGGCACTGAAGCTTTCTTT. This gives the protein CASSPSLRVGGTEAFF.

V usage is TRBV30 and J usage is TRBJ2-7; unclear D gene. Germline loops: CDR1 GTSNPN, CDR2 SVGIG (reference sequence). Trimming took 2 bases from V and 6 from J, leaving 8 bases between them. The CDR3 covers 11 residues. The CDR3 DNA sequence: TGTGCCTGGAGTTTTGGTGGCGAGCAGTACTTC. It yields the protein CAWSFGGEQYF. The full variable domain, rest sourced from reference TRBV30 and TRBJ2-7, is SQTIHQWPATLVQPVGSPLSLECTVEGTSNPNLYWYRQAAGRGLQLLFYSVGIGQISSEVPQNLSASRPQDRQFILSSKKLLLSDSGFYLCAWSFGGEQYFGPGTRLTVT.

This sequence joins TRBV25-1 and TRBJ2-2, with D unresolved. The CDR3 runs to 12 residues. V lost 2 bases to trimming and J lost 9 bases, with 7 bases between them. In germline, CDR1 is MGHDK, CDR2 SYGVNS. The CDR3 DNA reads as TGTGCCAGCAGTGAACAGGCCCGGGAGCTGTTTTTT. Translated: CASSEQARELFF.

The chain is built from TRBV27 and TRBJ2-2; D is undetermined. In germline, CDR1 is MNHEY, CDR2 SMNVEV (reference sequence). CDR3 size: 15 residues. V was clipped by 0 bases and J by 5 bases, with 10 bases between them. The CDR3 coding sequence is TGTGCCAGCAGTTTATCCAGGCTCCGAACCGGGGAGCTGTTTTTT. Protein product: CASSLSRLRTGELFF.

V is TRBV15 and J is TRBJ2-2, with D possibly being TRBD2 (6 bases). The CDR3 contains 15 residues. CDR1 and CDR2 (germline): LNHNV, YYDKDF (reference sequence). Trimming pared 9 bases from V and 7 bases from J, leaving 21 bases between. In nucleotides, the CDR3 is TGTGCCACGGCACCTCAGGAGGGCCTCATCGGGGAGCTGTTTTTT. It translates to CATAPQEGLIGELFF.

The CDR3 DNA reads as TGTGCCAGCAGCTTAATTCTGGCGAGCACAGATACGCAGTATTTT. This gives the protein CASSLILASTDTQYF. This rearrangement joins TRBV11-2 to TRBJ2-3, with unresolved D. The CDR3 is 15 residues long. The V end was cut by 2 bases, the J end by 0 bases, with 9 bases between. CDR1 SGHAT and CDR2 FQNNGV come from the germline V gene.

In nucleotides, the CDR3 is TGTGCCAGCAGTTTATCGAGGGCAGGCGGGGTCTTGGTCTATGGCTACACCTTC. Translated: CASSLSRAGGVLVYGYTF. The V and J genes are TRBV27 and TRBJ1-2; D is uncertain. Germline V lookup: CDR1 MNHEY, CDR2 SMNVEV (reference sequence). Trimming pared 0 bases from V and 4 bases from J, leaving 21 bases between. CDR3 length: 18 amino acids.

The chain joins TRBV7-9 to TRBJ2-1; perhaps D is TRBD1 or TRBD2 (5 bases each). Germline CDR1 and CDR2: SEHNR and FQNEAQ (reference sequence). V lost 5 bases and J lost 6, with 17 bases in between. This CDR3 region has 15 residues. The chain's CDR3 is CASSPPGPSPNEQFF. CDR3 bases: TGTGCCAGCAGCCCCCCGGGGCCGAGCCCCAATGAGCAGTTCTTC.

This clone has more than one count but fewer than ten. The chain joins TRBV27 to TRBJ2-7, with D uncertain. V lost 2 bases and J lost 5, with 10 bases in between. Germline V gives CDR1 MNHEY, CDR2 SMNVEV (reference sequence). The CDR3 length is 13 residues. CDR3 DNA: TGTGCCAGCAGTTTAATATTGGGAAACGAGCAGTACTTC. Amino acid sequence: CASSLILGNEQYF.

The CDR3 coding sequence is TGCGCCAGCAGGGGGTCGGCAGGGCCTCACTCTGGAAACACCATATATTTT. It specifies CASRGSAGPHSGNTIYF. The chain recombines TRBV5-1 with TRBJ1-3; tentative D call: TRBD1 (5 bases). V was clipped by 5 bases and J by 0 bases, with 18 bases between them. Germline-derived CDR1 and CDR2 are SGHRS and YFSETQ. The CDR3 is 17 residues long.